One and the same sample provided the 10 T cell receptor beta chains below, sequenced in a study of response to subunit inactivated influenza vaccine (dated by TCRdb to the late 2010s). The library was built by means of RT-PCR. Reads for this sample came from an Illumina HiSeq 2500. Starting from the raw public reads, TCRdb applied fastp trimming at Q25, assembled clones with MiXCR and retained in-frame beta chains. CDR3 protein sequences are deduplicated, and each keeps its most common genes and DNA. For this sample there are a few hundred thousand distinct CDR3 sequences; around 11% appear just once. The ten biggest clones cover approximately 9.9% of the sample. These data are also associated with another study on T cells expressing NK-cell markers. According to the second study: 5'RACE template switching, by which a universal primer site and unique molecular identifiers were added, was used to make TCR beta cDNA libraries.

This material consisted of PBMCs from blood, taken on the day of vaccination. These receptors came from a man aged 50 or older who received an inactivated influenza vaccine. Donor details come from another sample of the same person, matched by shared clones.

There are a few counts of this clonotype. The V call is TRBV15, the J call TRBJ1-1; D remains unclear. Trimming pared 6 bases from V and 0 bases from J, leaving 11 bases between. From germline, CDR1 is LNHNV and CDR2 YYDKDF (reference sequence). This CDR3 region has 14 residues. CDR3 bases: TGTGCCACCAGTCCTCAGATGATGAACACTGAAGCTTTCTTT. Amino acids: CATSPQMMNTEAFF.

The V gene is TRBV29-1, the J gene TRBJ1-1, with TRBD1 identical over 11 bases. V shed 7 bases and J 5 bases; nucleotides not matched to a gene: 9. Germline CDR1 SQVTM, CDR2 ANQGSEA. The CDR3 is made up of 14 amino acids. The CDR3 here is CSAFRTGGQTEAFF. The CDR3 DNA reads TGCAGCGCTTTCAGGACAGGGGGCCAGACTGAAGCTTTCTTT.

This clonotype was recorded a few times. The rearrangement joins TRBV11-2 to TRBJ1-2; D is possibly TRBD1 (5 bases). In germline, CDR1 is SGHAT, CDR2 FQNNGV. The length of the CDR3 is 15 residues. V was cut by 4 bases and J by 3 bases, with 15 bases left in between. The CDR3 sequence is CASSSPRQRHYGYTF. The DNA of the CDR3 is TGTGCCAGCAGCTCGCCCCGACAGCGCCACTATGGCTACACCTTC.

Only a few counts were recorded for this clonotype. The rearrangement uses TRBV5-1 and TRBJ2-7; TRBD2 matches at 7 bases. The germline CDR1 and CDR2 sequences are SGHRS and YFSETQ. This CDR3 is built from 15 residues. The junction had 8 bases not matched to a gene; V was cut back by 5 bases and J by 0 bases. The CDR3 DNA follows: TGCGCCAGCAGTTTTGGAGCTAGCGGCTCCTACGAGCAGTACTTC. Translating it yields CASSFGASGSYEQYF.

This clonotype turned up a few times. The chain links TRBV3-1 to TRBJ1-5; no firm D call. V was shortened by 1 base and J by 0 bases, with 7 bases between the two germline ends. The CDR3 runs 15 residues. Per the germline V gene, CDR1 is LGHDT and CDR2 is YNNKEL (reference sequence). This chain's CDR3 is CASSQGVNSNQPQHF. The CDR3 DNA reads as TGTGCCAGCAGCCAAGGTGTAAATAGCAATCAGCCCCAGCATTTT.

In DNA form, the CDR3 reads TGCAGTGCTAGTATCGGACTACTCGAGCAGTACTTC. Translated: CSASIGLLEQYF. This chain uses TRBV20-1 with TRBJ2-7, with D possibly being TRBD2 (6 bases). The germline V and J ends were trimmed by 3 bases and 6 bases, with 12 bases remaining between them. Germline CDR1 reads DFQATT; CDR2 reads SNEGSKA (reference sequence). The CDR3 sequence is 12 residues long.

The rearrangement uses TRBV20-1 and TRBJ2-7, with TRBD1 matching 7 bases. The CDR3 has 12 residues. The junction had 2 bases not matched to a gene; V was cut back by 0 bases and J by 6 bases. Germline V gene sequence: CDR1 DFQATT, CDR2 SNEGSKA (reference sequence). The CDR3 DNA is TGCAGTGCTAGAGATGGGACAGTCGAGCAGTACTTC. Translated, it gives CSARDGTVEQYF.

Only a few counts were recorded for this clonotype. This chain links TRBV2 with TRBJ1-4, with 8 positions matching TRBD1. Germline trimming cut 6 bases from V and 14 bases from J; bases unmatched to any gene: 14. The length of the CDR3 is 14 residues. The germline V gene has CDR1 SNHLY and CDR2 FYNNEI. The chain's CDR3 is CASRGQGGRVRLFF. CDR3 DNA sequence: TGTGCCAGCAGAGGACAGGGAGGGAGAGTTAGGCTGTTTTTT. Using reference TRBV2 and TRBJ1-4 for the parts outside the CDR3, the full variable domain is EPEVTQTPSHQVTQMGQEVILRCVPISNHLYFYWYRQILGQKVEFLVSFYNNEISEKSEIFDDQFSVERPDGSNFTLKIRSTKLEDSAMYFCASRGQGGRVRLFFGSGTQLSVL.

The table lists this clonotype with a few counts. The chain joins TRBV10-3 to TRBJ2-7; 9 bases are shared with TRBD1. The CDR3 sequence is 15 residues long. Germline V lookup: CDR1 ENHRY, CDR2 SYGVKD. The ends lost 1 base at V and 3 bases at J; junction bases unmatched: 4. The CDR3 DNA reads TGTGCCATCAGTGAGTGGACAGGGGATATCTACGAGCAGTACTTC. The encoded protein is CAISEWTGDIYEQYF.

This clonotype was seen repeatedly, ten times or more. The chain is built from TRBV5-1 and TRBJ2-3; 9 bases are shared with TRBD2. This CDR3 region has 14 residues. J gave up 2 bases and V 7 bases, and 5 bases lay outside the gene matches. Germline CDR1 SGHRS, CDR2 YFSETQ. The CDR3 is CASGSGGNTDTQYF. CDR3 coding DNA: TGCGCCAGCGGGAGCGGGGGGAACACAGATACGCAGTATTTT.